This T cell receptor beta chain stems from a study of cytomegalovirus exposure and HLA in healthy donors. Study context: An early release of data contained approximately 80 million unique TCRs, which came from HLA-typed donors. Findings of the study overall: The availability of immune exposure information extended only to CMV serostatus. In a later analysis, 17,000 or so TCR beta sequences were associated with HLA alleles at 0.05 false discovery rate.

V shed 0 bases and J shed 2 bases, with 14 bases lying between them. In germline, CDR1 is MNHEY, CDR2 SVGAGI. The CDR3 has 16 amino acids. A note on this clone: Its antigen is as yet unknown.

Both 60 Vbeta primers and 13 Jbeta primers went into the PCR. In the original workflow: In a later analysis, about 12 million of approximately 80 million unique beta chains occurred in at least two donors. Clones were sequenced by immunoSEQ multiplex PCR, and TCRdb holds only the in-frame ones, with some missing. That table is the source of V, J and clone size, and D and trimming were worked out from the DNA. The sample records 160,000 or so clones, 65% to 85% being singletons. The receptor's source is a woman in her 30s in good health and CMV-seropositive. The V call is TRBV6-5, the J call TRBJ2-7; possibly TRBD1 for D (5 bases). Sequencing input: PBMCs. Written as DNA, the CDR3 is TGTGCCAGCAGTTACTCAGGGGTAGGGGTACCCTACGAGCAGTACTTC. Its translation is CASSYSGVGVPYEQYF.